This T cell receptor beta chain was profiled in a study of blood T cells in healthy people across ages. A J-beta primer mix and a sample-barcoded 5' primer were used in a second PCR of roughly 7 to 12 cycles. Each CDR3 protein gets one entry after TCRdb re-called the 5' RACE reads with MiXCR. The data contain about 1.6 million distinct CDR3 sequences, around 35% of them singletons. This clonotype has more than one count but fewer than ten. Its antigen is currently unknown. Study conclusions and caveats: Both higher diversity and more naive CD4+ cells marked long-lived donors when set against aged donors.

The CDR3 is 13 residues long. Germline values: CDR1 MNHNS, CDR2 SASEGT. Trimming left V 0 bases short and J 8 bases short, with 8 bases between. The TCR sequence derives from a woman in her twenties or thirties in good health. The J gene is TRBJ2-1, the V gene TRBV6-1; possible D gene TRBD1, 5 bases. Sequencing was done on a sample of blood. For the CDR3, the DNA is TGTGCCAGCAGTGAAGCTAGGGGCGATGAGCAGTTCTTC. Translated, it gives CASSEARGDEQFF.